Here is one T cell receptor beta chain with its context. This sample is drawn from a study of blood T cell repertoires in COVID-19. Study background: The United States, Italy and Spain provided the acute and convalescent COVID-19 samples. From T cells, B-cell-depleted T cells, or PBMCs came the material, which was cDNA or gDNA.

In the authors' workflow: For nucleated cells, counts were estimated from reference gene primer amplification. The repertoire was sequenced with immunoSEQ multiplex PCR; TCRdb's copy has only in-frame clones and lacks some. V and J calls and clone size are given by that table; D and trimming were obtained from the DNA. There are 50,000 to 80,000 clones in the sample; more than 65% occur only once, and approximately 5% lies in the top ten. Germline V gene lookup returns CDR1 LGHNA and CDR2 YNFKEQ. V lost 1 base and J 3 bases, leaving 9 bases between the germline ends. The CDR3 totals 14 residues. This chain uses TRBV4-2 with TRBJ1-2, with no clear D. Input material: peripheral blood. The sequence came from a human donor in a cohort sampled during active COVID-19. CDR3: CASSQVLEHYGYTF. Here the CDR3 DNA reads TGTGCCAGCAGCCAAGTATTGGAGCACTATGGCTACACCTTC.